The 5 T cell receptor beta chains below all came from one sample that was sequenced in a study of CD8+ T cells in alopecia areata. Investigators isolated RNA and reverse transcribed it into cDNA to act as the sequencing template. Here immunoSEQ multiplex PCR was the method, and the copy in TCRdb shows in-frame clones only, minus some. In the table there are around 61,000 clones, roughly 44% of which are singletons. The sample consisted of CD8+ T cells sorted from blood, taken at week 0. Receptors were obtained from a human donor with alopecia areata.

The chain employs TRBV7-8 and TRBJ1-5, with TRBD1 identical over 9 bases. CDR3 size: 15 residues. Germline assignment: CDR1 SGHVS and CDR2 FQNEAQ. J was trimmed by 3 bases and V by 5 bases; bases with no gene match: 5. Written as DNA, the CDR3 is TGTGCCAGCAGCGCGGACAGGGGCCACAATCAGCCCCAGCATTTT. Amino acid sequence: CASSADRGHNQPQHF. The variable domain in full, with the rest retrieved from reference TRBV7-8 and TRBJ1-5, is GAGVSQSPRYKVAKRGQDVALRCDPISGHVSLFWYQQALGQGPEFLTYFQNEAQLDKSGLPSDRFFAERPEGSVSTLKIQRTQQEDSAVYLCASSADRGHNQPQHFGDGTRLSIL.

This sequence joins TRBV13 and TRBJ1-2, with TRBD1 matching over 8 bases. Germline V lookup: CDR1 PRHDT, CDR2 FYEKMQ (reference sequence). V was clipped by 6 bases and J by 4 bases; unmatched bases: 7. This CDR3 comprises 14 residues. CDR3 DNA sequence: TGTGCCAGCAGATCAACAGGGGGTGGCTATGGCTACACCTTC. It translates to CASRSTGGGYGYTF.

This clone turned up a few times. In nucleotides, the CDR3 is TGTGCCAGCAGCTTAGTAGGGACAGAAGGCGGCTACACCTTC. Translating it yields CASSLVGTEGGYTF. The V gene is TRBV11-2, the J gene TRBJ1-2; 7 positions agree with TRBD1. Germline V gives CDR1 SGHAT, CDR2 FQNNGV. Trimming took 1 base from V and 8 from J; bases not matched to a gene: 7. The CDR3 is 14 residues long.

The rearrangement links TRBV27 to TRBJ2-7; the match to TRBD2 covers 12 bases. Unmatched junction bases numbered 15, after V lost 7 bases and J lost 5 bases. Germline CDR1 MNHEY, CDR2 SMNVEV (reference sequence). CDR3 size: 17 residues. CDR3 amino acids: CASMGGTSGPRGHEQYF. The CDR3 DNA sequence: TGTGCCAGCATGGGCGGGACTAGCGGGCCAAGGGGCCACGAGCAGTACTTC.

CDR3 protein: CATETPNTGELFF. CDR3 DNA sequence: TGTGCCACCGAGACACCGAACACCGGGGAGCTGTTTTTT. The chain recombines TRBV5-4 with TRBJ2-2; D ambiguous. The CDR3 extends over 13 amino acids. Trimming pared 9 bases from V and 0 bases from J, leaving 9 bases between. The germline V gene encodes CDR1 SGHNT and CDR2 YYREEE (reference sequence). Together with reference TRBV5-4 and TRBJ2-2, the CDR3 gives the full variable domain: ETGVTQSPTHLIKTRGQQVTLRCSSQSGHNTVSWYQQALGQGPQFIFQYYREEENGRGNFPPRFSGLQFPNYSSELNVNALELDDSALYLCATETPNTGELFFGEGSRLTVL.